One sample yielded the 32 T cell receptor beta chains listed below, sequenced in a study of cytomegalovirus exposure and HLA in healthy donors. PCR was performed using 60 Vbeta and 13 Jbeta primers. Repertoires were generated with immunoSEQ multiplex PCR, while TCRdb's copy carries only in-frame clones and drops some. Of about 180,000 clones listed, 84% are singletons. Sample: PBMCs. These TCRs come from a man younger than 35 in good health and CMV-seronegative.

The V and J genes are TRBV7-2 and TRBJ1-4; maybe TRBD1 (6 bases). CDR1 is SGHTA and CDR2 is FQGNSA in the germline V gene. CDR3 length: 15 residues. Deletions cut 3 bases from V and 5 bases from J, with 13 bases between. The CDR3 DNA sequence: TGTGCCAGCAGCTTCCAGACAGGCCCGAATGAAAAACTGTTTTTT. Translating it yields CASSFQTGPNEKLFF. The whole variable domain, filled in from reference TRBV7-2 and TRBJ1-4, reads GAGVSQSPSNKVTEKGKDVELRCDPISGHTALYWYRQSLGQGLEFLIYFQGNSAPDKSGLPSDRFSAERTGGSVSTLTIQRTQQEDSAVYLCASSFQTGPNEKLFFGSGTQLSVL.

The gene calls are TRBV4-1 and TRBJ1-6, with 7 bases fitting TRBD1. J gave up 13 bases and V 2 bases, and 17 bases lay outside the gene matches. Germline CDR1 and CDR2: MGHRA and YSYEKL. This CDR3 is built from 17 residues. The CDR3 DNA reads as TGCGCCAGCAGCCAAACCTCGGGGACAGCGATATTTGATCCCCTCCACTTT. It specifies CASSQTSGTAIFDPLHF.

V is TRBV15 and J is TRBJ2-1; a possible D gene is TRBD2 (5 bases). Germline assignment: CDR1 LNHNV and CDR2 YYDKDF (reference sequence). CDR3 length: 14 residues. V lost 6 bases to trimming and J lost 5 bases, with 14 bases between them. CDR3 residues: CATRQGSLNNEQFF. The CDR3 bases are TGTGCCACCAGACAAGGGAGCCTAAACAATGAGCAGTTCTTC. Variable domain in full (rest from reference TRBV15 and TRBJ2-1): DAMVIQNPRYQVTQFGKPVTLSCSQTLNHNVMYWYQQKSSQAPKLLFHYYDKDFNNEADTPDNFQSRRPNTSFCFLDIRSPGLGDTAMYLCATRQGSLNNEQFFGPGTRLTVL.

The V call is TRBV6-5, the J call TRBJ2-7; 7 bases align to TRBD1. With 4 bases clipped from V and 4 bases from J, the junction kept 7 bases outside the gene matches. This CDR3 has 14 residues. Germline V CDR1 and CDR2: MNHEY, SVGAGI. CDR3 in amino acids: CASSFSDRKYEQYF. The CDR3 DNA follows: TGTGCCAGCAGTTTTTCGGACAGGAAGTACGAGCAGTACTTC.

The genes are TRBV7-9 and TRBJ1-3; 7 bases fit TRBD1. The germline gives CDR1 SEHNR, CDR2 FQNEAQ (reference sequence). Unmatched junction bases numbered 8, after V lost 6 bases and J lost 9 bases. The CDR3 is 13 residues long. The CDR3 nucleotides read TGTGCCAGCAGTTGGGACAGCCCGGGCACCATATATTTT. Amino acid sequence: CASSWDSPGTIYF.

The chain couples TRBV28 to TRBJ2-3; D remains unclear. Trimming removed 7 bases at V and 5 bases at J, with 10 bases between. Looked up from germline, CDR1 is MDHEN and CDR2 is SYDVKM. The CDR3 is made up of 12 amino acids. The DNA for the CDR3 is TGTGCCAGCACCCTTCGCGGAGATACGCAGTATTTT. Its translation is CASTLRGDTQYF.

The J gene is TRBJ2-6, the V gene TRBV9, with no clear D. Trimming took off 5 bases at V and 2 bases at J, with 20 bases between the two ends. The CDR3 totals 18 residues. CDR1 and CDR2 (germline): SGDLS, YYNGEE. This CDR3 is CASSEPSLTETGANVLTF. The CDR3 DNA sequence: TGTGCCAGCAGTGAGCCTTCACTGACGGAGACTGGGGCCAACGTCCTGACTTTC. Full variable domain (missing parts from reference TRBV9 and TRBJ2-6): DSGVTQTPKHLITATGQRVTLRCSPRSGDLSVYWYQQSLDQGLQFLIQYYNGEERAKGNILERFSAQQFPDLHSELNLSSLELGDSALYFCASSEPSLTETGANVLTFGAGSRLTVL.

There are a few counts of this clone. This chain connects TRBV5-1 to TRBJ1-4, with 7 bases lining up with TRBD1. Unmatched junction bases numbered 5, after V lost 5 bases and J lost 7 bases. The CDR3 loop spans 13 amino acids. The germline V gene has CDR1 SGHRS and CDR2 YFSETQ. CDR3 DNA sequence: TGCGCCAGCAGGGAGGACAGGCGTGAAAAACTGTTTTTT. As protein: CASREDRREKLFF.

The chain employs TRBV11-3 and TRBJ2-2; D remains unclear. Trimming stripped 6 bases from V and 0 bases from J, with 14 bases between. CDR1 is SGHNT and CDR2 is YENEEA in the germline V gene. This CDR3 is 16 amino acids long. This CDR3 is CASSPDSSSNTGELFF. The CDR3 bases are TGTGCCAGCAGTCCCGACTCCAGCTCGAACACCGGGGAGCTGTTTTTT.

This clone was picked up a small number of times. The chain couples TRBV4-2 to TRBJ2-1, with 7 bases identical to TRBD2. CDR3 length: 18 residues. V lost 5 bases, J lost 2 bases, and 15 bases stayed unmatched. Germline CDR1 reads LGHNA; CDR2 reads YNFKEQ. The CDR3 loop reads CASSTQRGGRYAYNEQFF. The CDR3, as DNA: TGTGCCAGCAGCACCCAGCGGGGAGGTAGATACGCCTACAATGAGCAGTTCTTC.

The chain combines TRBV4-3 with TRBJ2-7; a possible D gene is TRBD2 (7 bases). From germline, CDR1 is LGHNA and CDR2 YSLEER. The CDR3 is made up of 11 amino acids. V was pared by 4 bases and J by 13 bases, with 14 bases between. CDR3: CASSRGGHYYF. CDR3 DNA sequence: TGCGCCAGCAGCCGGGGGGGGCACTATTACTTC.

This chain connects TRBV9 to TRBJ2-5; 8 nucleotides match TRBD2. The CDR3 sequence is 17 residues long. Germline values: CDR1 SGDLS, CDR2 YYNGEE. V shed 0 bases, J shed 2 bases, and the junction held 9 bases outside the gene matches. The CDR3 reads CASSVGRIQRGQETQYF. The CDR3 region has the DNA TGTGCCAGCAGCGTAGGTCGGATCCAGCGGGGGCAAGAGACCCAGTACTTC.

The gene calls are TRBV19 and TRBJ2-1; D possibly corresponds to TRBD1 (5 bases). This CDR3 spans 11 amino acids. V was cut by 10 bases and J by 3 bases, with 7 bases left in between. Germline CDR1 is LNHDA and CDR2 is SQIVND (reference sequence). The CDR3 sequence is CATQGYNEQFF. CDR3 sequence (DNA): TGTGCCACTCAGGGCTACAATGAGCAGTTCTTC.

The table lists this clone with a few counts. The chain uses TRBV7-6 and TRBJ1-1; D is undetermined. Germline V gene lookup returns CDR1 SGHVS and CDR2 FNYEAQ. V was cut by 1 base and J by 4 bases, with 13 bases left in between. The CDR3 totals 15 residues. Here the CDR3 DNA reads TGTGCCAGCAGCTTAGGTCGCGGGTTGGTCACTGAAGCTTTCTTT. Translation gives CASSLGRGLVTEAFF. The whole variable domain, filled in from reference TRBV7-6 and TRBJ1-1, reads GAGVSQSPRYKVTKRGQDVALRCDPISGHVSLYWYRQALGQGPEFLTYFNYEAQQDKSGLPNDRFSAERPEGSISTLTIQRTEQRDSAMYRCASSLGRGLVTEAFFGQGTRLTVV.

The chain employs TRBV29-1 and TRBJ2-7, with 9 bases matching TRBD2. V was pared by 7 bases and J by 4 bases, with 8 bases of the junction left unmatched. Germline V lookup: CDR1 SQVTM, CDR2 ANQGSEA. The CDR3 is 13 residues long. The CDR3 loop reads CSGMAGGTYEQYF. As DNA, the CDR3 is TGCAGCGGGATGGCGGGAGGGACTTACGAGCAGTACTTC.

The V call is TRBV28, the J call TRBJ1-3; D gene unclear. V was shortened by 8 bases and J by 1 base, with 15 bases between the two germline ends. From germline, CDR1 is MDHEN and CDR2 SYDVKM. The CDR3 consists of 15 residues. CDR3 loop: CASLVHGVSGNTIYF. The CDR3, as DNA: TGTGCCAGCCTAGTCCACGGGGTGTCTGGAAACACCATATATTTT.

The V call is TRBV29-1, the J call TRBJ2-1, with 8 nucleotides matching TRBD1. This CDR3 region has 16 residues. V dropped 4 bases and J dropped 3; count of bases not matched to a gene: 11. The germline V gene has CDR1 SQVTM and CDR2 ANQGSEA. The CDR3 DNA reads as TGCAGCGTTGGGGTAGGTGGGACAGGCGTCTACAATGAGCAGTTCTTC. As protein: CSVGVGGTGVYNEQFF.

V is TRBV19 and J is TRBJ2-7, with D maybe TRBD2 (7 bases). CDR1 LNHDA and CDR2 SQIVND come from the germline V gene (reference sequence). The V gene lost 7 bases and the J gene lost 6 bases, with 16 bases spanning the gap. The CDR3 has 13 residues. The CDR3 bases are TGTGCCAGTACGGGGGGCCCCCTGGCCGAGCAGTACTTC. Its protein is CASTGGPLAEQYF.

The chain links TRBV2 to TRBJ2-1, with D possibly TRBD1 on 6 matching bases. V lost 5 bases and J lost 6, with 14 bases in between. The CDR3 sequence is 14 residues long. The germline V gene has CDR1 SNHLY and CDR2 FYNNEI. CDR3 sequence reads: CASSIGSGANEQFF. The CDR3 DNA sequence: TGTGCCAGCAGTATAGGTTCAGGGGCCAATGAGCAGTTCTTC.

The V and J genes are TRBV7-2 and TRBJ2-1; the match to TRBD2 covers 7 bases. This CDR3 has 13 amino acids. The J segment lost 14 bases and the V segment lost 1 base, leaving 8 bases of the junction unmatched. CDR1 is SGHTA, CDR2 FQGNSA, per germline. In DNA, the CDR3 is TGTGCCAGCAGCTTAGTGGCCGGACGGGGGGAGTTCTTC. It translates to CASSLVAGRGEFF.

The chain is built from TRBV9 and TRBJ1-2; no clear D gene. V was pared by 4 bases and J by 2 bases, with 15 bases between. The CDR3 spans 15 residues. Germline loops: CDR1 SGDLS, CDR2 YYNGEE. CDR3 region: CASSPLLEGNYGYTF. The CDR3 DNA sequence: TGTGCCAGCAGCCCCTTACTAGAGGGCAACTATGGCTACACCTTC.

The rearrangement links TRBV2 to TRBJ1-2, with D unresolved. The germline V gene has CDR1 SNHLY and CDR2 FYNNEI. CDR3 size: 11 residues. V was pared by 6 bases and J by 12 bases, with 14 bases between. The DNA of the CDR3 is TGTGCCAGCAGCGTCCCCCCGGTCGACACCTTC. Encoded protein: CASSVPPVDTF.

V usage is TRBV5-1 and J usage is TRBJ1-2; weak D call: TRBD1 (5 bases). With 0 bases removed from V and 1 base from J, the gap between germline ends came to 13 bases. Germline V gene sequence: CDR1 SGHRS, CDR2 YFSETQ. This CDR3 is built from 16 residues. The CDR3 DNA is TGCGCCAGCAGCTTGGATTCACCCGGACATAACTATGGCTACACCTTC. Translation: CASSLDSPGHNYGYTF.

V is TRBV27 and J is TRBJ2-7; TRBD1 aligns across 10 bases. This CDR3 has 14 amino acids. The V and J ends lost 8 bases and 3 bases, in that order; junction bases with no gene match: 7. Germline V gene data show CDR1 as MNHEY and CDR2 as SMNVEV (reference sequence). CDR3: CASQPTGGGYEQYF. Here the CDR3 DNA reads TGTGCCAGCCAACCGACAGGGGGCGGCTACGAGCAGTACTTC.

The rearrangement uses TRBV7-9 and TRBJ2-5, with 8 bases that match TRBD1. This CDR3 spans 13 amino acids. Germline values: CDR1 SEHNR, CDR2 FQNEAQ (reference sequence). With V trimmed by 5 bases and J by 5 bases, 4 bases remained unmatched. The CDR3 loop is CASSGQGRETQYF. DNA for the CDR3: TGTGCCAGCAGCGGACAGGGTCGGGAGACCCAGTACTTC.

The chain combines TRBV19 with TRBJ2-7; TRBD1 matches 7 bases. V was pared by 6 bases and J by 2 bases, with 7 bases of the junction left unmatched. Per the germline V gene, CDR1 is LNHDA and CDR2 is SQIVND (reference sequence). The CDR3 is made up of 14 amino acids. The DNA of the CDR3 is TGTGCCAGTAGGAAAACAGGGGATGCCTACGAGCAGTACTTC. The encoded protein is CASRKTGDAYEQYF.

CDR3 nucleotide sequence: TGTGCCAGCAGCGTGGACATAGAACGGGATGGCTACACCTTC. Translation: CASSVDIERDGYTF. The chain joins TRBV7-2 to TRBJ1-2, with a tentative D call TRBD1 (5 bases). V lost 5 bases to trimming and J lost 6 bases, with 16 bases between them. The CDR3 loop spans 14 amino acids. The germline CDR1 and CDR2 sequences are SGHTA and FQGNSA.

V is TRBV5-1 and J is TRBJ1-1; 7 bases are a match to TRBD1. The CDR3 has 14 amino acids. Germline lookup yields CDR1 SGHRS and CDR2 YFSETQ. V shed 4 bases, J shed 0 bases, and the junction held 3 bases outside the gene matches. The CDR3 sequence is CASSQGVMNTEAFF. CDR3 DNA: TGCGCCAGCAGCCAGGGGGTCATGAACACTGAAGCTTTCTTT.

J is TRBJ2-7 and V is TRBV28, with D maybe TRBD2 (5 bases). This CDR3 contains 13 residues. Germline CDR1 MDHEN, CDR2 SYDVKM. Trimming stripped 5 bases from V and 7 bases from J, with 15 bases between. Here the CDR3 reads CASSLSYSGEQYF. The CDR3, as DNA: TGTGCCAGCAGTCTATCATATTCGGGGGAGCAGTACTTC.

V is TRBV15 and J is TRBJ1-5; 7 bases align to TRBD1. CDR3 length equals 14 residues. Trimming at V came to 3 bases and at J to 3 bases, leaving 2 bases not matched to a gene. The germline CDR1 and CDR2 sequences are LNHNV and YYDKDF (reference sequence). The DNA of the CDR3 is TGTGCCACCAGCAGCGGGACAGTCAATCAGCCCCAGCATTTT. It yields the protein CATSSGTVNQPQHF.

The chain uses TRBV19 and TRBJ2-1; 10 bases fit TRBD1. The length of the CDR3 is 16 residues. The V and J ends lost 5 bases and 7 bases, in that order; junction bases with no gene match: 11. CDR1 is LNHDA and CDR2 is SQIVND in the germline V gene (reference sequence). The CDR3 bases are TGTGCCAGTAGTGAACGGACAGGGGGAATCGGGAATGAGCAGTTCTTC. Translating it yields CASSERTGGIGNEQFF.

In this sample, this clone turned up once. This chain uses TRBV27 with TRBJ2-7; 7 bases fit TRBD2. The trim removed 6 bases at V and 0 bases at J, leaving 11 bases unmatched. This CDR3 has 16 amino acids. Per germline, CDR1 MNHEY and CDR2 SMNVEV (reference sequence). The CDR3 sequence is CASSHKSGLGSYEQYF. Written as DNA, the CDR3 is TGTGCCAGCAGCCACAAAAGCGGACTAGGCTCCTACGAGCAGTACTTC.